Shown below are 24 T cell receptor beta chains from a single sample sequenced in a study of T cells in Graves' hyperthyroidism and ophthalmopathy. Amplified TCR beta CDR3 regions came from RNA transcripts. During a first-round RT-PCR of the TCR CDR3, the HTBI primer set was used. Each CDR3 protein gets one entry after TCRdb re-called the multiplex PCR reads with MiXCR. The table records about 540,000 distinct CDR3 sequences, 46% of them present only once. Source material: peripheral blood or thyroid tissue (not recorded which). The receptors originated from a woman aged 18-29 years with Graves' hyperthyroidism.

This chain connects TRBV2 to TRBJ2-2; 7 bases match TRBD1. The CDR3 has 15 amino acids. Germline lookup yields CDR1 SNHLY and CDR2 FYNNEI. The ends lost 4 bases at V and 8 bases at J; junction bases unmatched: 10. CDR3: CASSAWGQRSGELFF. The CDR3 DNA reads TGTGCCAGCAGTGCGTGGGGACAGAGGTCAGGGGAGCTGTTTTTT. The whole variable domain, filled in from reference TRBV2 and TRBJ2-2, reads EPEVTQTPSHQVTQMGQEVILRCVPISNHLYFYWYRQILGQKVEFLVSFYNNEISEKSEIFDDQFSVERPDGSNFTLKIRSTKLEDSAMYFCASSAWGQRSGELFFGEGSRLTVL.

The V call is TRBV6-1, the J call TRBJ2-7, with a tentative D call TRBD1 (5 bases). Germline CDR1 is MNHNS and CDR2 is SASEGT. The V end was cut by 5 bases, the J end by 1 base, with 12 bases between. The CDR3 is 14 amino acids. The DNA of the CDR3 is TGTGCCAGCAGTACCCTGACAGATTCCTACGAGCAGTACTTC. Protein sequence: CASSTLTDSYEQYF.

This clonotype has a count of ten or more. The CDR3 reads CASSSRNRGEQYF. CDR3 bases: TGTGCCAGCAGCTCAAGAAACAGGGGCGAGCAGTACTTC. The chain couples TRBV7-9 to TRBJ2-7; TRBD1 aligns across 7 bases. The CDR3 has 13 amino acids. Germline-derived CDR1 and CDR2 are SEHNR and FQNEAQ (reference sequence). J lost 6 bases, V lost 4 bases, and 6 bases had no gene match. The complete variable domain, with remaining parts taken from reference TRBV7-9 and TRBJ2-7, reads DTGVSQNPRHKITKRGQNVTFRCDPISEHNRLYWYRQTLGQGPEFLTYFQNEAQLEKSRLLSDRFSAERPKGSFSTLEIQRTEQGDSAMYLCASSSRNRGEQYFGPGTRLTVT.

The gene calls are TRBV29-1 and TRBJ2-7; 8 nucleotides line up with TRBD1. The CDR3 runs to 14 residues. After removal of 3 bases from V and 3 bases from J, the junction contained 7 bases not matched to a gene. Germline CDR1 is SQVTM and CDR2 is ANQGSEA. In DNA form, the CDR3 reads TGCAGCGTTGAGGAACAGGGGGTTGGCTACGAGCAGTACTTC. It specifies CSVEEQGVGYEQYF.

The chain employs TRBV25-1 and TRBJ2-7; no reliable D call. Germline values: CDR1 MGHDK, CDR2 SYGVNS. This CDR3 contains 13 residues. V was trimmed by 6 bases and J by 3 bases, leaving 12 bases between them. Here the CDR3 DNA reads TGTGCCAGCAGGGGGTACACAATCTACGAGCAGTACTTC. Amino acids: CASRGYTIYEQYF.

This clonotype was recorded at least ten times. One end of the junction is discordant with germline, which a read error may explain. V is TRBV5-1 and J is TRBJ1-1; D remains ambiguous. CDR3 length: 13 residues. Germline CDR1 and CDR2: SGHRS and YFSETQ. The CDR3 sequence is CASSLVKNTEAFF. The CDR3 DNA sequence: TGTGCCAGCAGCTTAGTCAAGAACACTGAAGCTTTCTTT. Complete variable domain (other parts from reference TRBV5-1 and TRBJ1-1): KAGVTQTPRYLIKTRGQQVTLSCSPISGHRSVSWYQQTPGQGLQFLFEYFSETQRNKGNFPGRFSGRQFSNSRSEMNVSTLELGDSALYLCASSLVKNTEAFFGQGTRLTVV.

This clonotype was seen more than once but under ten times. Here the CDR3 reads CATSDSGQGTDTQYF. DNA for the CDR3: TGTGCCACCAGTGATTCGGGACAGGGCACAGATACGCAGTATTTT. The V gene is TRBV24-1, the J gene TRBJ2-3; 8 positions agree with TRBD1. Germline CDR1 KGHDR, CDR2 SFDVKD. The CDR3 has 15 residues. V was clipped by 2 bases and J by 1 base; unmatched bases: 1.

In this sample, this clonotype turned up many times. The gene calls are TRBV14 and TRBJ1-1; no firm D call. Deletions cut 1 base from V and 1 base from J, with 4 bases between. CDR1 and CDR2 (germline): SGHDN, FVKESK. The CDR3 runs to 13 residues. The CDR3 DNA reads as TGTGCCAGCAGCCAAGGAGGGAACACTGAAGCTTTCTTT. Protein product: CASSQGGNTEAFF.

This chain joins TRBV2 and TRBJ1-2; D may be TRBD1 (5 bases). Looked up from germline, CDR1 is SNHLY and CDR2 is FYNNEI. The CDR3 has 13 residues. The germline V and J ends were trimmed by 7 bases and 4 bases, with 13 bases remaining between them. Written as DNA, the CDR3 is TGTGCCAGCACCCCCGGGACTCTCTATGGCTACACCTTC. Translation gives CASTPGTLYGYTF.

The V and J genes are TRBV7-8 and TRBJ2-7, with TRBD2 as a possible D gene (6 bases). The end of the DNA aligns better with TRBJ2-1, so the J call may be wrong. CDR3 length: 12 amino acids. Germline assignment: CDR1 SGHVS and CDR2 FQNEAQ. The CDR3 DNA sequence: TGTGCCAGCAGCTCCCTGGACTACGAGCAGTTCTTC. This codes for CASSSLDYEQFF.

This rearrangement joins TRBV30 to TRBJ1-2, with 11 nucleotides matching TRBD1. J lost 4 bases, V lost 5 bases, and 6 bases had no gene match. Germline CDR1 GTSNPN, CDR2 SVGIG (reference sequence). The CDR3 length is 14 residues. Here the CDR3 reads CAWYGQGAGYGYTF. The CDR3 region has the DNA TGTGCCTGGTATGGACAGGGGGCGGGCTATGGCTACACCTTC.

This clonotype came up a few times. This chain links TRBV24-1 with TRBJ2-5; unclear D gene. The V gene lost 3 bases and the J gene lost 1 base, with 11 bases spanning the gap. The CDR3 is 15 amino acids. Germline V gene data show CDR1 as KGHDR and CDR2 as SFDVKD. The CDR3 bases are TGTGCCACCAGTGATCCCCGGAGCTTCCAAGAGACCCAGTACTTC. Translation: CATSDPRSFQETQYF.

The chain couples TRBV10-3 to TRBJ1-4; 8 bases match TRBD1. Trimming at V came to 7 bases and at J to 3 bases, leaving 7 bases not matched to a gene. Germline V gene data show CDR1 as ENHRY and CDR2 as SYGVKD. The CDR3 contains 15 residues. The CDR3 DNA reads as TGTGCCATCACCGAAGGGACAGGTTCTAATGAAAAACTGTTTTTT. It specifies CAITEGTGSNEKLFF.

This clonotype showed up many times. The CDR3 is CASSRQQDGYTF. Here the CDR3 DNA reads TGTGCCAGCAGCCGACAGCAGGATGGCTACACCTTC. The chain uses TRBV7-9 and TRBJ1-2; maybe TRBD1 (5 bases). This CDR3 region has 12 residues. The V gene's germline CDR1 is SEHNR and CDR2 FQNEAQ (reference sequence). Trimming removed 5 bases from V and 6 bases from J, with 10 bases in between.

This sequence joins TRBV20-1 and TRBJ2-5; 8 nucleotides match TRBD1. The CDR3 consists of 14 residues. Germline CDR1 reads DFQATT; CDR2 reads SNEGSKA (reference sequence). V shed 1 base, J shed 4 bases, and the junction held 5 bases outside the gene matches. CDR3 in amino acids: CSARGTGIIETQYF. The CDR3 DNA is TGCAGTGCTAGAGGGACAGGGATTATAGAGACCCAGTACTTC.

The CDR3 spells CASSQDYGYGYTF. In DNA, the CDR3 is TGTGCCAGCAGCCAAGATTACGGATATGGCTACACCTTC. V usage is TRBV14 and J usage is TRBJ1-2; no firm D call. Between the trimmed V and J ends, which lost 0 bases and 5 bases, there was a span of 7 bases. The CDR3 has 13 amino acids. Germline V lookup: CDR1 SGHDN, CDR2 FVKESK.

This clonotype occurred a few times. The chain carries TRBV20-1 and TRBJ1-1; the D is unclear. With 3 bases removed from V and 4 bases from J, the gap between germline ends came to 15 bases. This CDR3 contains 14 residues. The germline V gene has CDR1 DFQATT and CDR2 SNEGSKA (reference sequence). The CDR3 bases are TGCAGTGCTAGGGTCCTCGGAGGGAGCACTGAAGCTTTCTTT. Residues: CSARVLGGSTEAFF.

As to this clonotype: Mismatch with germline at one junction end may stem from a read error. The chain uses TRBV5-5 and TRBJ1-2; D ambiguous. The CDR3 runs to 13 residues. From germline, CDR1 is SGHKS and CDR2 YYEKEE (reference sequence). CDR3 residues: CASSSSEIYGYTF. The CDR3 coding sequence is TGCGCCAGCAGCTCCTCAGAGATCTATGGCTACACCTTC.

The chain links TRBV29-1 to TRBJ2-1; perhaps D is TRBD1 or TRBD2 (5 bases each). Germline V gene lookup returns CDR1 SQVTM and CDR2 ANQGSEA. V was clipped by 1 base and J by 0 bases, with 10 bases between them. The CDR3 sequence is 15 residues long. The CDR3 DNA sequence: TGCAGCGTTGAAGGGGACGGGTTCTCCTACAATGAGCAGTTCTTC. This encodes CSVEGDGFSYNEQFF.

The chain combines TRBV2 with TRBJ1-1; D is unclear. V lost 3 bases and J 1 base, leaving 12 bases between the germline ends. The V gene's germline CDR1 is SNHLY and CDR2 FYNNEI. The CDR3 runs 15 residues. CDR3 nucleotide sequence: TGTGCCAGCAGTGAGCCGGCCCAGGAGAACACTGAAGCTTTCTTT. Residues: CASSEPAQENTEAFF.

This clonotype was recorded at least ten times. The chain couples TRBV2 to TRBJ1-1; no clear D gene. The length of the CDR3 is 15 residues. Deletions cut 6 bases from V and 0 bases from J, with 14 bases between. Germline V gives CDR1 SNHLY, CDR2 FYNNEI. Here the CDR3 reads CASRAEWTVNTEAFF. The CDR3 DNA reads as TGTGCCAGCAGAGCAGAGTGGACGGTGAACACTGAAGCTTTCTTT. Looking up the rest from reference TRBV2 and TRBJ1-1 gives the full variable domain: EPEVTQTPSHQVTQMGQEVILRCVPISNHLYFYWYRQILGQKVEFLVSFYNNEISEKSEIFDDQFSVERPDGSNFTLKIRSTKLEDSAMYFCASRAEWTVNTEAFFGQGTRLTVV.

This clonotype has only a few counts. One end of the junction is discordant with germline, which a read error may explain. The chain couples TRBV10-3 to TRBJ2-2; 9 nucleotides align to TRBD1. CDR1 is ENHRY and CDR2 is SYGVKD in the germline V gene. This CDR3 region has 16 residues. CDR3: CASSYSGTGHTGELFF. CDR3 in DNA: TGTGCCAGCAGTTATTCTGGGACAGGGCACACCGGGGAGCTGTTTTTT.

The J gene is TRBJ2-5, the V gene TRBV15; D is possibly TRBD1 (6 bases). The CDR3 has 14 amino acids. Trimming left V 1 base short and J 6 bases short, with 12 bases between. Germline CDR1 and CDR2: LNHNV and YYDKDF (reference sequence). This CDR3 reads CATSRGSGAQTQYF. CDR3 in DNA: TGTGCCACCAGCAGAGGGTCAGGGGCCCAGACCCAGTACTTC.

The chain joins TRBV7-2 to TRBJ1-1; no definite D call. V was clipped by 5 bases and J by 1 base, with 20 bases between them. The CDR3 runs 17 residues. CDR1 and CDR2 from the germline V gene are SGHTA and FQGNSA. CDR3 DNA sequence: TGTGCCAGCAGCCCCCTAAGGGCGGGATCTTGGAACACTGAAGCTTTCTTT. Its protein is CASSPLRAGSWNTEAFF. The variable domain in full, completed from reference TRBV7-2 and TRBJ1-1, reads GAGVSQSPSNKVTEKGKDVELRCDPISGHTALYWYRQSLGQGLEFLIYFQGNSAPDKSGLPSDRFSAERTGGSVSTLTIQRTQQEDSAVYLCASSPLRAGSWNTEAFFGQGTRLTVV.